Following are 25 T cell receptor beta chains from one sample sequenced in a study of graft-versus-host responses after intestinal transplantation. Their target antigens are unknown. Method: immunoSEQ multiplex PCR; TCRdb's copy keeps in-frame clones and lacks some. The sample has tens of thousands of clones, around 95% seen once. Specimen: unstimulated CD8+ T cells sorted from spleen or lymph node cells, collected before transplant. The receptors originated from a human donor who was the organ donor for an intestinal transplant.

The chain recombines TRBV2 with TRBJ1-5; the D is unclear. The germline V gene encodes CDR1 SNHLY and CDR2 FYNNEI. The CDR3 covers 14 residues. The V gene lost 3 bases and the J gene lost 6 bases, with 12 bases spanning the gap. CDR3 sequence: CASSDEGNGQPQHF. The CDR3 nucleotides read TGTGCCAGCAGTGACGAGGGTAACGGTCAGCCCCAGCATTTT.

V is TRBV7-9 and J is TRBJ1-6; 9 bases are a match to TRBD1. This CDR3 comprises 14 residues. The germline CDR1 and CDR2 sequences are SEHNR and FQNEAQ (reference sequence). Trimming took 3 bases from V and 8 from J; bases not matched to a gene: 2. CDR3 amino acids: CASSFGTGYSPLHF. In DNA, the CDR3 is TGTGCCAGCAGCTTCGGGACAGGGTATTCACCCCTCCACTTT. The variable domain in full, completed from reference TRBV7-9 and TRBJ1-6, reads DTGVSQNPRHKITKRGQNVTFRCDPISEHNRLYWYRQTLGQGPEFLTYFQNEAQLEKSRLLSDRFSAERPKGSFSTLEIQRTEQGDSAMYLCASSFGTGYSPLHFGNGTRLTVT.

The CDR3 DNA follows: TGTGCCAGCAGCTTAGCAGATACGCAGTATTTT. This encodes CASSLADTQYF. This sequence joins TRBV7-6 and TRBJ2-3; D ambiguous. V was clipped by 0 bases and J by 5 bases, with 0 bases between them. Looked up from germline, CDR1 is SGHVS and CDR2 is FNYEAQ. This CDR3 has 11 amino acids.

A remark on this clone: Germline and junction disagree at one end, which may indicate a read error. V gene TRBV7-7 combines with J gene TRBJ2-7; the D gene could be TRBD1 or TRBD2 (5 bases each). This CDR3 region has 13 residues. Germline CDR1 is SSHAT and CDR2 is FNYEAQ (reference sequence). The CDR3 protein is CASSLVGGHEQYF. DNA of the CDR3: TGTGCTAGCAGCTTAGTAGGAGGACATGAGCAGTACTTC.

CDR3 coding DNA: TGCGCCAGCAGCCGCTCGACTAGCGGGGACGAAGAGACCCAGTACTTC. This encodes CASSRSTSGDEETQYF. The rearrangement uses TRBV4-3 and TRBJ2-5, with 11 bases matching TRBD2. The CDR3 is 16 residues long. Germline lookup yields CDR1 LGHNA and CDR2 YSLEER. V shed 4 bases, J shed 3 bases, and the junction held 7 bases outside the gene matches.

The chain recombines TRBV10-2 with TRBJ1-2; the D gene is possibly TRBD1 (6 bases). The CDR3 length is 13 residues. Germline V gene lookup returns CDR1 WSHSY and CDR2 SAAADI. The V end was cut by 3 bases, the J end by 4 bases, with 9 bases between. CDR3 in DNA: TGCGCCAGCAGTGAAGGGGGGCCCTATGGCTACACCTTC. It translates to CASSEGGPYGYTF.

This chain joins TRBV2 and TRBJ2-1, with 9 positions matching TRBD1. This CDR3 has 17 residues. Trimming took 6 bases from V and 3 from J; bases not matched to a gene: 12. Germline lookup yields CDR1 SNHLY and CDR2 FYNNEI. CDR3: CASRPQGAWGFYNEQFF. The CDR3 coding sequence is TGTGCCAGCAGGCCACAGGGGGCCTGGGGCTTCTACAATGAGCAGTTCTTC.

V is TRBV7-2 and J is TRBJ1-2, with no clear D. The ends were cut back, 4 bases at V and 5 bases at J, with 14 bases in the middle. CDR1 and CDR2 (germline): SGHTA, FQGNSA. This CDR3 has 14 residues. CDR3 residues: CASSSPWIGYGYTF. Written as DNA, the CDR3 is TGTGCCAGCAGCTCACCCTGGATCGGTTATGGCTACACCTTC.

The chain employs TRBV4-1 and TRBJ2-1; D unresolved. Germline V gene lookup returns CDR1 MGHRA and CDR2 YSYEKL. The CDR3 has 14 residues. V was cut by 0 bases and J by 0 bases, with 3 bases left in between. This CDR3 is CASSQESSYNEQFF. DNA for the CDR3: TGCGCCAGCAGCCAAGAGAGCTCCTACAATGAGCAGTTCTTC.

The chain uses TRBV19 and TRBJ2-2; D uncertain. Germline lookup yields CDR1 LNHDA and CDR2 SQIVND (reference sequence). Trimming pared 3 bases from V and 2 bases from J, leaving 4 bases between. The CDR3 is made up of 13 amino acids. CDR3 sequence: CASSIENTGELFF. The CDR3 DNA is TGTGCCAGTAGTATCGAAAACACCGGGGAGCTGTTTTTT.

The gene calls are TRBV6-1 and TRBJ2-5; D ambiguous. Gene TRBJ2-7 matches the end of the DNA better, so the J call may be wrong. This CDR3 comprises 15 residues. CDR1 and CDR2 (germline): MNHNS, SASEGT. CDR3 in amino acids: CASSEIPIRSYEQYF. CDR3 DNA: TGTGCCAGCAGTGAAATTCCGATACGCTCCTACGAGCAGTACTTC.

This chain uses TRBV28 with TRBJ2-2; perhaps D is TRBD1 or TRBD2 (7 bases each). The CDR3 is made up of 16 amino acids. Between the trimmed V and J ends, which lost 4 bases and 3 bases, there was a span of 15 bases. Germline V gene data show CDR1 as MDHEN and CDR2 as SYDVKM. The CDR3, as DNA: TGTGCCAGCAGTTCGGACCAGGGGGGGTACACCGGGGAGCTGTTTTTT. This codes for CASSSDQGGYTGELFF.

V and J are TRBV28 and TRBJ1-2; the D is unclear. The germline gives CDR1 MDHEN, CDR2 SYDVKM. The CDR3 spans 15 residues. V was shortened by 2 bases and J by 1 base, with 11 bases between the two germline ends. The CDR3 nucleotides are TGTGCCAGCAGTTTAGAGGGCTCCCTTAACTATGGCTACACCTTC. Amino acid sequence: CASSLEGSLNYGYTF.

The chain is built from TRBV6-6 and TRBJ1-6; maybe TRBD1 (6 bases). The CDR3 length is 13 residues. V was clipped by 6 bases and J by 10 bases, with 13 bases between them. Germline values: CDR1 MNHNY, CDR2 SVGAGI (reference sequence). CDR3 sequence (DNA): TGTGCCAGCAGCAGGGGCAGTCAGTCACCCCTCCACTTT. It specifies CASSRGSQSPLHF.

V usage is TRBV4-1 and J usage is TRBJ2-7, with no clear D. The CDR3 is 14 residues long. Trimming removed 0 bases at V and 0 bases at J, with 6 bases between. Per germline, CDR1 MGHRA and CDR2 YSYEKL. CDR3: CASSQDSGSYEQYF. In DNA form, the CDR3 reads TGCGCCAGCAGCCAAGATTCTGGCTCCTACGAGCAGTACTTC.

The chain couples TRBV6-6 to TRBJ1-2; perhaps TRBD1 as D (6 bases). Germline loops: CDR1 MNHNY, CDR2 SVGAGI (reference sequence). Trimming removed 5 bases at V and 13 bases at J, with 20 bases between. This CDR3 comprises 13 residues. The CDR3 nucleotides are TGTGCCAGCAGTCCAACCTTCGACAGGATTACCACCTTC. Its protein product is CASSPTFDRITTF.

The CDR3 DNA reads as TGTGCCAGCAGTGATTTTGGACTAGCGTACCAAGAGACCCAGTACTTC. Amino acid sequence: CASSDFGLAYQETQYF. J is TRBJ2-5 and V is TRBV2; 9 bases agree with TRBD2. Germline loops: CDR1 SNHLY, CDR2 FYNNEI. The length of the CDR3 is 16 residues. V lost 3 bases and J lost 0; bases outside the gene matches: 5.

This chain uses TRBV29-1 with TRBJ2-7, with unresolved D. Germline V gene lookup returns CDR1 SQVTM and CDR2 ANQGSEA. The V end lost 1 base, the J end lost 0 bases, and 7 bases lay between the germline ends. The CDR3 sequence is 13 residues long. The CDR3 is CSVEGQDSYEQYF. The CDR3 DNA is TGCAGCGTTGAAGGGCAGGACTCCTACGAGCAGTACTTC.

V and J are TRBV19 and TRBJ2-3; D not certain. The CDR3 is made up of 12 amino acids. The V gene lost 7 bases and the J gene lost 3 bases, with 8 bases spanning the gap. Germline V gene lookup returns CDR1 LNHDA and CDR2 SQIVND (reference sequence). The CDR3 is CASNPGTDTQYF. The CDR3 DNA reads as TGTGCCAGTAACCCCGGAACAGATACGCAGTATTTT. Full variable domain (missing parts from reference TRBV19 and TRBJ2-3): DGGITQSPKYLFRKEGQNVTLSCEQNLNHDAMYWYRQDPGQGLRLIYYSQIVNDFQKGDIAEGYSVSREKKESFPLTVTSAQKNPTAFYLCASNPGTDTQYFGPGTRLTVL.

This chain connects TRBV23-1 to TRBJ1-2; 7 nucleotides align to TRBD1. TRBV23-1 is filed as an ORF, its function uncertain. Trimming removed 7 bases from V and 4 bases from J; junction bases left unmatched: 9. This CDR3 spans 14 amino acids. The CDR3 DNA reads as TGCGCCAGCAACCTCTGGACAGGTCTCTATGGCTACACCTTC. Its protein is CASNLWTGLYGYTF.

The chain has TRBV5-1 and TRBJ2-3, with D tentatively TRBD1 or TRBD2 (5 bases each). The CDR3 spans 14 residues. CDR1 is SGHRS and CDR2 is YFSETQ in the germline V gene. V shed 0 bases and J shed 4 bases, with 9 bases lying between them. In nucleotides, the CDR3 is TGCGCCAGCAGCTTGGTAGAGGGGCCAGATACGCAGTATTTT. The encoded protein is CASSLVEGPDTQYF.

This chain connects TRBV11-1 to TRBJ1-3; tentatively, D is TRBD1 (5 bases). The germline V gene encodes CDR1 SGHAT and CDR2 FQDESV (reference sequence). Trimming pared 2 bases from V and 0 bases from J, leaving 14 bases between. The CDR3 is 17 residues long. CDR3 sequence (DNA): TGTGCCAGCAGCTTAAATAGGGGACGGAACTCTGGAAACACCATATATTTT. Translated, it gives CASSLNRGRNSGNTIYF.

This clone is a singleton in its sample. V usage is TRBV5-6 and J usage is TRBJ2-5; 8 bases match TRBD1. The CDR3 sequence is 14 residues long. With V trimmed by 3 bases and J by 3 bases, 4 bases remained unmatched. The germline V gene encodes CDR1 SGHDT and CDR2 YYEEEE. For the CDR3, the DNA is TGTGCCAGCAGCTCCGGGACAGGAGAAGAGACCCAGTACTTC. Amino acids: CASSSGTGEETQYF.

The chain has TRBV5-5 and TRBJ2-1; D call uncertain. The V end lost 1 base, the J end lost 3 bases, and 8 bases lay between the germline ends. Germline CDR1 is SGHKS and CDR2 is YYEKEE (reference sequence). The CDR3 length is 14 residues. The CDR3 nucleotides are TGTGCCAGCAGCTTGAGCATTAACTACAATGAGCAGTTCTTC. Its translation: CASSLSINYNEQFF. The variable domain in full, completed from reference TRBV5-5 and TRBJ2-1, reads DAGVTQSPTHLIKTRGQQVTLRCSPISGHKSVSWYQQVLGQGPQFIFQYYEKEERGRGNFPDRFSARQFPNYSSELNVNALLLGDSALYLCASSLSINYNEQFFGPGTRLTVL.

The gene calls are TRBV11-2 and TRBJ1-6; D is possibly TRBD1 (5 bases). Trimming removed 4 bases at V and 8 bases at J, with 21 bases between. Germline CDR1 reads SGHAT; CDR2 reads FQNNGV. The CDR3 totals 17 residues. The CDR3 DNA sequence: TGTGCCAGCAGCTCCCGTCCCGGGACTGGAAATGATTCACCCCTCCACTTT. This translates into CASSSRPGTGNDSPLHF.